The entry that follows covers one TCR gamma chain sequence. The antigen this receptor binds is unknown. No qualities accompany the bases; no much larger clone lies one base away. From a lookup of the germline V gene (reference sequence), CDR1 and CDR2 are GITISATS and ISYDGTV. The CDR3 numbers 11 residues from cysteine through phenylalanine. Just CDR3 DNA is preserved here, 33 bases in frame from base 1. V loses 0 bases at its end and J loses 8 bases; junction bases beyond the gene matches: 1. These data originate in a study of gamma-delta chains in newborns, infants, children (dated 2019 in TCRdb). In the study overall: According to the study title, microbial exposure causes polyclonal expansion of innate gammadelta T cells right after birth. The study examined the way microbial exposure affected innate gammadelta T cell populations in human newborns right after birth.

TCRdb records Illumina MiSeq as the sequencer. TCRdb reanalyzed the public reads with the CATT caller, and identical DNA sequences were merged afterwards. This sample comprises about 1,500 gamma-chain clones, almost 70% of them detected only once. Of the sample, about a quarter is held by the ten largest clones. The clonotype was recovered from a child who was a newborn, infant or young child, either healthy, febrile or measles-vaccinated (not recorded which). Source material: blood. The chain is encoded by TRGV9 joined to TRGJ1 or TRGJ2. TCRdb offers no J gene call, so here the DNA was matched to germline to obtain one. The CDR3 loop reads CALWEVHKKLF. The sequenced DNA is TGTGCCTTGTGGGAGGTGCATAAGAAACTCTTT.